These 17 T cell receptor beta chains share one sample of origin, sequenced in a study of OX40 agonist ivuxolimab in advanced cancers. The receptor library was made with the immunoSEQ multiplex PCR assay. Sourced from immuneACCESS, this table was stored by TCRdb with only in-frame sequences that have V and J called. A share of the clones is absent; for the studies checked, an unresolved V gene accounts for under half, and the remainder has no known explanation. Counted in this sample were under 90,000 clones; more than 70% of them appeared once. The ten most abundant clones make up around 2.1% of the sample. The sample in question was CD4+ or CD8+ T cells sorted from blood, obtained in a trial of the OX40 agonist ivuxolimab. These receptors were taken from an adult with an advanced solid tumor such as melanoma, head and neck, liver or kidney cancer.

The rearrangement joins TRBV6-5 to TRBJ1-2; tentative D call: TRBD1 (5 bases). CDR3 length: 15 amino acids. V was pared by 7 bases and J by 2 bases, with 17 bases between. CDR1 and CDR2 (germline): MNHEY, SVGAGI. The chain's CDR3 is CASKLDQGRNYGYTF. The CDR3 region has the DNA TGTGCCAGCAAGCTGGACCAGGGAAGGAACTATGGCTACACCTTC.

This chain links TRBV10-3 with TRBJ1-1; 8 bases align to TRBD1. The germline V gene encodes CDR1 ENHRY and CDR2 SYGVKD. V trimming: 7 bases; J trimming: 4 bases; junction bases outside the gene matches: 8. The CDR3 length is 14 residues. The CDR3 sequence: CAIKDRDGFTEAFF. The CDR3 DNA follows: TGTGCCATCAAGGACAGGGACGGCTTCACTGAAGCTTTCTTT.

The chain employs TRBV23-1 and TRBJ1-5; TRBD1 matches at 12 bases. TRBV23-1 counts as an open reading frame of uncertain function. V shed 2 bases, J shed 2 bases, and the junction held 7 bases outside the gene matches. The CDR3 has 18 amino acids. CDR3 in DNA: TGCGCCAGCAGTCAAACGCCCGGGACAGGGGGCGGCAATCAGCCCCAGCATTTT. This gives the protein CASSQTPGTGGGNQPQHF.

This clone has only one observation. This chain connects TRBV7-3 to TRBJ2-3, with 8 bases matching TRBD2. V shed 3 bases and J 3 bases; nucleotides not matched to a gene: 5. The CDR3 contains 15 residues. CDR1 SGHTA and CDR2 FQGTGA come from the germline V gene. The CDR3 protein is CASSFGGEKTDTQYF. As DNA, the CDR3 is TGTGCCAGCAGCTTCGGGGGGGAGAAGACAGATACGCAGTATTTT.

V is TRBV6-6 and J is TRBJ2-3, with D possibly matching TRBD2 (6 bases). Germline V lookup: CDR1 MNHNY, CDR2 SVGAGI (reference sequence). CDR3 length: 14 residues. The V end was cut by 2 bases, the J end by 2 bases, with 8 bases between. CDR3 DNA sequence: TGTGCCAGCAGTTACGCGGGAACCACAGATACGCAGTATTTT. Protein sequence: CASSYAGTTDTQYF.

V gene TRBV28 combines with J gene TRBJ1-1; 7 bases are a match to TRBD1. V lost 11 bases and J lost 6; bases outside the gene matches: 9. Germline V CDR1 and CDR2: MDHEN, SYDVKM. The CDR3 loop spans 12 amino acids. In DNA, the CDR3 is TGTGCCGCTGGACAGGTCGGGTCTGAAGCTTTCTTT. This translates into CAAGQVGSEAFF.

The chain links TRBV5-6 to TRBJ2-2, with TRBD2 matching over 8 bases. The CDR3 has 16 amino acids. Germline V gene lookup returns CDR1 SGHDT and CDR2 YYEEEE. J was trimmed by 2 bases and V by 0 bases; bases with no gene match: 3. The CDR3 sequence: CASSLGLALNTGELFF. The CDR3 DNA follows: TGTGCCAGCAGCTTGGGACTAGCGTTAAACACCGGGGAGCTGTTTTTT.

The genes are TRBV18 and TRBJ1-1; D call uncertain. CDR1 is KGHSH, CDR2 LQKENI, per germline. Trimming took 5 bases from V and 1 from J, leaving 5 bases between them. The CDR3 length is 12 residues. The DNA of the CDR3 is TGTGCCAGCTCAAAGGCGAACACTGAAGCTTTCTTT. Its protein is CASSKANTEAFF.

V is TRBV7-2 and J is TRBJ2-3, with D possibly being TRBD1 (5 bases). Trimming cost V 5 bases and J 1 base, with 7 bases left between them. Germline assignment: CDR1 SGHTA and CDR2 FQGNSA. The length of the CDR3 is 13 residues. In DNA form, the CDR3 reads TGTGCCAGCAGCACCAGGGGCACAGATACGCAGTATTTT. It encodes CASSTRGTDTQYF.

This clone was recorded at least ten times. The chain joins TRBV7-8 to TRBJ1-5; no definite D call. The CDR3 has 14 residues. Germline CDR1 is SGHVS and CDR2 is FQNEAQ. The V and J ends lost 1 base and 5 bases respectively, with 9 bases between them. DNA for the CDR3: TGTGCCAGCAGCTTAGGGGGTTGGGATCAGCCCCAGCATTTT. Amino acid sequence: CASSLGGWDQPQHF.

In the case of this clone: One end of the junction varies from germline; a read error may be responsible. The V call is TRBV5-6, the J call TRBJ2-7; 7 bases are shared with TRBD2. The CDR3 sequence is 13 residues long. Germline V CDR1 and CDR2: SGHDT, YYEEEE. In DNA, the CDR3 is TGTGCCAGCACCTTGAGGGAGGGCCTTGTGCAGTACTTC. It yields the protein CASTLREGLVQYF.

There are a few counts of this clone. The V call is TRBV7-2, the J call TRBJ1-5, with 9 bases that match TRBD1. The J segment lost 3 bases and the V segment lost 5 bases, leaving 5 bases of the junction unmatched. The CDR3 covers 15 residues. Germline V gene sequence: CDR1 SGHTA, CDR2 FQGNSA. CDR3 region: CASSPRQGVNQPQHF. Written as DNA, the CDR3 is TGTGCCAGCAGCCCAAGACAGGGGGTCAATCAGCCCCAGCATTTT.

The rearrangement joins TRBV5-1 to TRBJ1-1; D is ambiguous. The CDR3 totals 14 residues. In germline, CDR1 is SGHRS, CDR2 YFSETQ. Between the trimmed V and J ends, which lost 0 bases and 4 bases, there was a span of 10 bases. CDR3: CASSLVGWGTEAFF. Written as DNA, the CDR3 is TGCGCCAGCAGCTTGGTCGGGTGGGGCACTGAAGCTTTCTTT. Filled out from reference TRBV5-1 and TRBJ1-1, the complete variable domain reads KAGVTQTPRYLIKTRGQQVTLSCSPISGHRSVSWYQQTPGQGLQFLFEYFSETQRNKGNFPGRFSGRQFSNSRSEMNVSTLELGDSALYLCASSLVGWGTEAFFGQGTRLTVV.

V usage is TRBV18 and J usage is TRBJ2-1; no definite D call. Per germline, CDR1 KGHSH and CDR2 LQKENI. V dropped 1 base and J dropped 7 bases, with 5 bases sitting between them. The CDR3 totals 12 residues. The CDR3 nucleotides read TGTGCCAGCTCACCACAGGGAAATGAGCAGTTCTTC. Translating gives CASSPQGNEQFF.

This clone is a singleton in its sample. V gene TRBV11-3 combines with J gene TRBJ2-1, with TRBD1 as a possible D gene (6 bases). V was cut by 4 bases and J by 5 bases, with 9 bases left in between. Germline-derived CDR1 and CDR2 are SGHNT and YENEEA. There are 13 residues in the CDR3. CDR3 protein: CASSSGTNNEQFF. The CDR3 nucleotides read TGTGCCAGCAGCTCAGGGACAAACAATGAGCAGTTCTTC.

The V and J genes are TRBV19 and TRBJ1-5; D is unresolved. From germline, CDR1 is LNHDA and CDR2 SQIVND (reference sequence). This CDR3 spans 13 amino acids. The ends were cut back, 3 bases at V and 5 bases at J, with 8 bases in the middle. The CDR3 sequence: CASSIQSYQPQHF. The CDR3 DNA reads as TGTGCCAGTAGTATTCAGAGTTATCAGCCCCAGCATTTT.

CDR3 loop: CASKGTARNQPQHF. In DNA, the CDR3 is TGTGCCAGTAAAGGGACCGCCCGCAATCAGCCCCAGCATTTT. The chain combines TRBV19 with TRBJ1-5, with a possible D match to TRBD1 (5 bases). Germline V gene lookup returns CDR1 LNHDA and CDR2 SQIVND (reference sequence). CDR3 length: 14 residues. Trimming removed 7 bases at V and 2 bases at J, with 12 bases between.